These 26 T cell receptor beta chains were sequenced from one sample in a study of blood T cells in healthy people across ages. A second PCR, run for roughly 7 to 12 cycles, used a sample-barcoded 5' primer plus a J-beta primer mix. Via MiXCR, TCRdb re-called the 5' RACE reads, giving one row per CDR3 protein. The sample comprises about a million distinct CDR3 sequences, roughly two fifths of which are singletons, and roughly 14% rests with the top ten. The sample consisted of blood. The receptors derive from a young man in good health.

This clonotype showed up just a few times. This chain uses TRBV19 with TRBJ1-2; D gene ambiguous. The CDR3 has 15 amino acids. V lost 5 bases, J lost 0 bases, and 13 bases lay in between. Per germline, CDR1 LNHDA and CDR2 SQIVND (reference sequence). CDR3 coding DNA: TGTGCCAGTAGTCCCGCAGGATCAGCTAACTATGGCTACACCTTC. This translates into CASSPAGSANYGYTF.

A few counts support this clonotype. V and J are TRBV25-1 and TRBJ1-6, with TRBD1 matching over 7 bases. This CDR3 contains 15 residues. V gave up 7 bases and J gave up 4 bases; unmatched junction bases: 7. Germline V gene lookup returns CDR1 MGHDK and CDR2 SYGVNS. The CDR3 DNA sequence: TGTGCCAGCACCCGAACAGGGGCATATAATTCACCCCTCCACTTT. Amino acid sequence: CASTRTGAYNSPLHF.

This clonotype was recorded a few times. This sequence joins TRBV12-3 or TRBV12-4 and TRBJ1-1; weak D call: TRBD1 (5 bases). The CDR3 consists of 14 residues. The V end lost 6 bases, the J end lost 4 bases, and 15 bases lay between the germline ends. In DNA form, the CDR3 reads TGTGCCAGCAGGAAACCCCAGGGAGGCACTGAAGCTTTCTTT. This sequence encodes CASRKPQGGTEAFF.

The chain employs TRBV20-1 and TRBJ2-3, with D possibly being TRBD1 (6 bases). The length of the CDR3 is 15 residues. Germline V gives CDR1 DFQATT, CDR2 SNEGSKA (reference sequence). V was clipped by 3 bases and J by 5 bases, with 18 bases between them. Here the CDR3 reads CSARLPLTGKDTQYF. The CDR3 region has the DNA TGCAGTGCTAGGCTCCCCTTAACAGGGAAAGATACGCAGTATTTT.

The V call is TRBV5-1, the J call TRBJ2-1; no reliable D call. The assigned J gene may be wrong: the sequence end matches TRBJ2-7 better. Germline V CDR1 and CDR2: SGHRS, YFSETQ. The CDR3 consists of 16 residues. Here the CDR3 reads CASSLEFGRAYNEQYF. The CDR3 nucleotides are TGCGCCAGCAGCTTGGAATTTGGACGCGCCTACAATGAGCAGTACTTC.

Concerning this clonotype itself: Because the CDR3 is missing its conserved closing phenylalanine or tryptophan, this is likely a read error. The chain links TRBV6-1 to TRBJ2-7, with 7 bases matching TRBD2. Trimming at V came to 2 bases and at J to 6 bases, leaving 7 bases not matched to a gene. Per germline, CDR1 MNHNS and CDR2 SASEGT. The CDR3 has 14 amino acids. In DNA form, the CDR3 reads TGTGCCAGCAGTGAACTAGCGGCCGGCAGCGAGCAGTACTCC. It translates to CASSELAAGSEQYS.

The V gene is TRBV5-1, the J gene TRBJ1-4; D is undetermined. CDR3 length equals 14 residues. CDR1 SGHRS and CDR2 YFSETQ come from the germline V gene. V dropped 6 bases and J dropped 0 bases, with 9 bases sitting between them. The CDR3, as DNA: TGCGCCAGCACAAACCCTGCAACTAATGAAAAACTGTTTTTT. Protein product: CASTNPATNEKLFF.

The rearrangement links TRBV20-1 to TRBJ1-2; TRBD1 agrees at 8 bases. Germline assignment: CDR1 DFQATT and CDR2 SNEGSKA (reference sequence). The V and J ends lost 0 bases and 4 bases, in that order; junction bases with no gene match: 7. The CDR3 runs to 15 residues. The CDR3 DNA reads as TGCAGTGCTAGAGATTTGGACAGGGAGGCCTATGGCTACACCTTC. Translation: CSARDLDREAYGYTF.

Only a few counts were recorded for this clonotype. The chain carries TRBV9 and TRBJ1-2, with D uncertain. Trimming left V 4 bases short and J 4 bases short, with 14 bases between. Germline V CDR1 and CDR2: SGDLS, YYNGEE. The CDR3 is 14 residues long. The CDR3 spells CASSPDDQFYGYTF. The CDR3, as DNA: TGTGCCAGCAGCCCAGACGACCAGTTCTATGGCTACACCTTC.

This chain connects TRBV20-1 to TRBJ1-2; D remains unclear. The V end was cut by 3 bases, the J end by 2 bases, with 10 bases between. CDR1 is DFQATT and CDR2 is SNEGSKA in the germline V gene (reference sequence). The CDR3 has 13 amino acids. This chain's CDR3 is CSARNAGNYGYTF. As DNA, the CDR3 is TGCAGTGCTAGGAATGCGGGGAACTATGGCTACACCTTC.

In DNA form, the CDR3 reads TGCGCCAGCAGCCAAGATTTTCTAATCTCTGGGGCCAACGTCCTGACTTTC. Its protein product is CASSQDFLISGANVLTF. The chain employs TRBV4-3 and TRBJ2-6; D uncertain. Trimming cost V 0 bases and J 0 bases, with 9 bases left between them. Germline V gene data show CDR1 as LGHNA and CDR2 as YSLEER. CDR3 length: 17 amino acids.

The V and J genes are TRBV7-9 and TRBJ2-1; D gene unclear. There are 15 residues in the CDR3. CDR1 and CDR2 from the germline V gene are SEHNR and FQNEAQ (reference sequence). The V gene lost 1 base and the J gene lost 6 bases, with 13 bases spanning the gap. CDR3 protein: CASSLDTALTNEQFF. The CDR3 DNA reads as TGTGCCAGCAGCTTAGACACAGCCCTAACCAATGAGCAGTTCTTC.

The chain carries TRBV3-1 and TRBJ1-3; no clear D gene. CDR3 size: 16 residues. Germline CDR1 LGHDT, CDR2 YNNKEL (reference sequence). The ends were cut back, 1 base at V and 0 bases at J, with 10 bases in the middle. The CDR3 region is CASSQVPVFSGNTIYF. CDR3 coding DNA: TGTGCCAGCAGCCAAGTCCCAGTTTTCTCTGGAAACACCATATATTTT.

This clonotype was detected a few times. The chain couples TRBV20-1 to TRBJ2-7, with 8 bases aligning to TRBD2. The CDR3 length is 14 residues. V lost 6 bases, J lost 2 bases, and 9 bases stayed unmatched. Germline CDR1 is DFQATT and CDR2 is SNEGSKA (reference sequence). The CDR3 loop is CSAPLAGSPYEQYF. CDR3 nucleotide sequence: TGCAGTGCCCCCCTAGCGGGTTCACCCTACGAGCAGTACTTC.

This clonotype came up a few times. This rearrangement joins TRBV4-2 to TRBJ2-2; D is unresolved. V shed 0 bases and J shed 3 bases, with 11 bases lying between them. This CDR3 is built from 16 residues. In germline, CDR1 is LGHNA, CDR2 YNFKEQ. CDR3 sequence reads: CASSQDLLGYTGELFF. In DNA, the CDR3 is TGTGCCAGCAGCCAAGATCTTCTCGGCTACACCGGGGAGCTGTTTTTT.

The chain recombines TRBV4-1 with TRBJ1-2; D gene ambiguous. Germline assignment: CDR1 MGHRA and CDR2 YSYEKL. The CDR3 has 15 residues. V dropped 0 bases and J dropped 1 base, with 9 bases sitting between them. The chain's CDR3 is CASSQDPSINYGYTF. CDR3 nucleotide sequence: TGCGCCAGCAGCCAAGATCCCTCGATTAACTATGGCTACACCTTC.

This clonotype was seen ten or more times. The V gene is TRBV4-3, the J gene TRBJ2-3; no definite D call. The germline CDR1 and CDR2 sequences are LGHNA and YSLEER. The CDR3 is 16 amino acids. Trimming cost V 1 base and J 3 bases, with 14 bases left between them. The CDR3, as DNA: TGCGCCAGCAGCCAAGCTCGAGGCAGATTAACAGATACGCAGTATTTT. As protein: CASSQARGRLTDTQYF.

The genes are TRBV6-2 or TRBV6-3 and TRBJ2-1, with 9 bases lining up with TRBD1. V dropped 5 bases and J dropped 7; count of bases not matched to a gene: 9. Germline CDR1 and CDR2: MNHEY and SVGEGT. The CDR3 is 15 residues long. The CDR3 sequence: CASSREGQGRNEQFF. DNA of the CDR3: TGTGCCAGCAGTAGGGAAGGACAGGGGAGAAATGAGCAGTTCTTC.

V gene TRBV5-1 combines with J gene TRBJ1-2; TRBD1 agrees at 9 bases. Germline assignment: CDR1 SGHRS and CDR2 YFSETQ. Losses at the gene ends were 4 bases for V and 2 bases for J; bases not matched to a gene: 6. The CDR3 extends over 15 amino acids. The CDR3 reads CASSPGDRENYGYTF. The CDR3, as DNA: TGCGCCAGCAGCCCGGGGGACAGGGAGAACTATGGCTACACCTTC.

This clonotype has only one observation. CDR3 region: CSVERQGNGGYTF. CDR3 sequence (DNA): TGCAGCGTTGAGCGGCAGGGCAACGGTGGCTACACCTTC. The chain joins TRBV29-1 to TRBJ1-2, with a possible D match to TRBD1 (5 bases). Trimming took off 3 bases at V and 7 bases at J, with 15 bases between the two ends. The germline gives CDR1 SQVTM, CDR2 ANQGSEA. CDR3 length: 13 amino acids.

The chain links TRBV20-1 to TRBJ2-3; the match to TRBD1 covers 7 bases. The CDR3 runs to 13 residues. The J segment lost 2 bases and the V segment lost 6 bases, leaving 5 bases of the junction unmatched. Germline CDR1 reads DFQATT; CDR2 reads SNEGSKA (reference sequence). CDR3 DNA sequence: TGCAGTGCCGTGGGGACAGACACAGATACGCAGTATTTT. This encodes CSAVGTDTDTQYF.

This clonotype appeared a few times. J is TRBJ1-1 and V is TRBV20-1; D is possibly TRBD1 (5 bases). CDR1 and CDR2 (germline): DFQATT, SNEGSKA (reference sequence). This CDR3 spans 17 amino acids. Trimming took 2 bases from V and 4 from J, leaving 23 bases between them. CDR3 sequence: CSARIFVNGARGTEAFF. CDR3 bases: TGCAGTGCTAGAATCTTCGTCAACGGGGCGCGGGGCACTGAAGCTTTCTTT.

The chain is built from TRBV29-1 and TRBJ2-1; 11 bases are shared with TRBD2. The CDR3 sequence is 18 residues long. CDR1 is SQVTM and CDR2 is ANQGSEA in the germline V gene. Trimming at V came to 6 bases and at J to 3 bases, leaving 16 bases not matched to a gene. CDR3 DNA: TGCAGCGTGGAACCAGAACGTAGCGGGGGGGATCTCTACAATGAGCAGTTCTTC. Its protein is CSVEPERSGGDLYNEQFF.

This clonotype was counted only a few times. This chain connects TRBV2 to TRBJ1-2; possibly TRBD1 for D (6 bases). The CDR3 has 15 residues. V lost 1 base and J lost 4, with 13 bases in between. Germline assignment: CDR1 SNHLY and CDR2 FYNNEI. CDR3 bases: TGTGCCAGCAGTGAAGTGTGGGGGCTGGGCTATGGCTACACCTTC. This translates into CASSEVWGLGYGYTF.

The rearrangement uses TRBV20-1 and TRBJ1-5; maybe TRBD1 (6 bases). Looked up from germline, CDR1 is DFQATT and CDR2 is SNEGSKA (reference sequence). This CDR3 is built from 16 residues. The V end lost 5 bases, the J end lost 5 bases, and 22 bases lay between the germline ends. This CDR3 reads CSAPPISGQGDQPQHF. The CDR3 region has the DNA TGCAGTGCTCCGCCTATCTCGGGACAAGGAGATCAGCCCCAGCATTTT.

This clonotype was counted once. The V call is TRBV7-9, the J call TRBJ2-3; 13 bases align to TRBD2. Per the germline V gene, CDR1 is SEHNR and CDR2 is FQNEAQ (reference sequence). This CDR3 comprises 17 residues. Trimming took 5 bases from V and 1 from J; bases not matched to a gene: 6. DNA for the CDR3: TGTGCCAGCAGCCCATACGGACTAGCGGGGGGCACAGATACGCAGTATTTT. Its translation: CASSPYGLAGGTDTQYF.